This is a list of T cell receptor beta chains from one sample in a study of T cell responses to AZD1222 COVID-19 vaccine. The method was immunoSEQ multiplex PCR; TCRdb's version includes in-frame clones alone and lacks a portion of them. The repertoire holds 25,000 to 40,000 clones, with approximately 88% as singletons. This material consisted of peripheral blood, taken 28 days after the second AZD1222 dose. These receptor sequences come from an adult who received the AZD1222 COVID-19 vaccine. Each CDR3 is given with its conserved first and last residue. D genes are given only for firm matches. Rows may omit the clone size; those that give it use once, few, many or a size class.

D,size,J,V,DNA,CDR3
.,.,TRBJ2-3,TRBV2,TGTGCCAGCAGTGAAAGGGGACAGCAGGGGGGTGCGCAGTATTTT,CASSERGQQGGAQYF
.,.,TRBJ1-1,TRBV18,TGTGCCAGCTCACCTTCCCAAGACACTGAAGCTTTCTTT,CASSPSQDTEAFF
TRBD1,.,TRBJ1-2,TRBV7-3,TGTGCCAGCAGCTTGGGGACAGATAGCATTGGCTACACCTTC,CASSLGTDSIGYTF
TRBD2,.,TRBJ2-1,TRBV27,TGTGCCAGCAGTTTATCAGCGCGGGGGGCCCCTTATGAGCAGTTCTTC,CASSLSARGAPYEQFF
.,.,TRBJ2-7,TRBV3-1/TRBV3-2,TGTGCCAGCAGCCAGGGACGAGGGGAGCAGTACTTC,CASSQGRGEQYF
.,.,TRBJ2-7,TRBV4-2,TGTGCCAGCAGCCAGATACAGGGACATGAGCAGTACTTC,CASSQIQGHEQYF
.,.,TRBJ2-7,TRBV3-1/TRBV3-2,TGTGCCAGCAGCCAGGCCCGGGGGGCGATGAACCACGAGCAGTACTTC,CASSQARGAMNHEQYF
.,.,TRBJ1-1,TRBV28,TGTGCCGGCAAGGCGACCGGGACACGGGCTTTCTTT,CAGKATGTRAFF
.,once,TRBJ2-7,TRBV6-2/TRBV6-3,TGTGCCAGCAGTGCCGCTAGGACGTTCTCCTACGAGCAGTACTTC,CASSAARTFSYEQYF
.,once,TRBJ1-5,TRBV7-2,TGTGCCAGCAGCGCCAGAAGCAATCAGCCCCAGCATTTT,CASSARSNQPQHF
.,.,TRBJ1-3,TRBV6-2/TRBV6-3,TGTGCCAGCAGTTACGACTCCTCTGGAAACACCATATATTTT,CASSYDSSGNTIYF
TRBD1,.,TRBJ2-4,TRBV11-2,TGTGCCAGCAGCCGCGAACAGGGGGCCGCGAACTTCGGTAACATTCAGTACTTC,CASSREQGAANFGNIQYF
.,once,TRBJ1-1,TRBV6-1,TGTGCCAGCAGTGAACACAGTGGCCATGAAGCTTTCTTT,CASSEHSGHEAFF
TRBD2,once,TRBJ2-1,TRBV7-9,TGTGCCAGCAGCTTAGTGACTAGCGGGGAGAATGAGCAGTTCTTC,CASSLVTSGENEQFF
.,few,TRBJ1-2,TRBV30,TGTGCCTGGAGCGGGCTCGGCAGCTTGTCCTATGGCTACACCTTC,CAWSGLGSLSYGYTF
TRBD1,.,TRBJ1-1,TRBV7-2,TGTGCCAGCAGCTCATCTACACAGGGGTGGACTGAAGCTTTCTTT,CASSSSTQGWTEAFF
.,.,TRBJ1-2,TRBV5-1,TGCGCCAGCAGCTTCGGAGGTTCCGGCTACACCTTC,CASSFGGSGYTF
.,.,TRBJ1-5,TRBV2,TGTGCCAGCGGGGCTGGGTCCAATCAGCCCCAGCATTTT,CASGAGSNQPQHF
.,.,TRBJ1-1,TRBV6-5,TGTGCCAGCAGTTACTCCCCGCAGGGGCTAACTGAAGCTTTCTTT,CASSYSPQGLTEAFF
TRBD1,.,TRBJ2-1,TRBV7-2,TGTGCCAGCAACCGGGACAGGGGACCCAATGAGCAGTTCTTC,CASNRDRGPNEQFF
.,.,TRBJ1-5,TRBV19,TGTGCCAGTAGAGAGACAGGAATCAATCAGCCCCAGCATTTT,CASRETGINQPQHF
.,.,TRBJ1-1,TRBV6-2/TRBV6-3,TGTGCCAGCAGTTACCCCGCCAAGAACACTGAAGCTTTCTTT,CASSYPAKNTEAFF
.,.,TRBJ2-5,TRBV4-3,TGCGCCAGCAGCCAAGATTGGGGACCCAAAGGGGAGACCCAGTACTTC,CASSQDWGPKGETQYF
.,.,TRBJ2-3,TRBV25-1,TGTGCCAGCAGTGTAAATCCGGGGCGAAGCACAGATACGCAGTATTTT,CASSVNPGRSTDTQYF
.,.,TRBJ1-5,TRBV12-3/TRBV12-4,TGTGCCAGCAGTTTAAGGGGAGGAGGCCCCCAGCATTTT,CASSLRGGGPQHF
.,.,TRBJ2-5,TRBV27,TGTGCCAGCAGTTTATTAGAGGGAACTGGGACCCAGTACTTC,CASSLLEGTGTQYF
.,.,TRBJ1-1,TRBV3-1/TRBV3-2,TGTGCCAGCAGCCATAAATTAGAAGCTTTCTTT,CASSHKLEAFF
TRBD2,.,TRBJ2-2,TRBV3-1/TRBV3-2,TGTGCCAGCACCCGGGGGGGAGCCGGGCTGTTTTTT,CASTRGGAGLFF
.,.,TRBJ1-1,TRBV5-6,TGTGCCAGCAGCTTTTTGTCCGCCGGGACTGAAGCTTTCTTT,CASSFLSAGTEAFF
.,.,TRBJ1-3,TRBV5-8,TGTGCCAGCAGCTCACCGATCGGAAACACCATATATTTT,CASSSPIGNTIYF
.,once,TRBJ2-1,TRBV6-6,TGTGCCAGCAGTTCCAATTACAATGAGCAGTTCTTC,CASSSNYNEQFF
.,.,TRBJ1-6,TRBV11-2,TGTGCCAGCAGCTTAGGGGGGACTGATAATTCACCCCTCCACTTT,CASSLGGTDNSPLHF
.,.,TRBJ2-3,TRBV3-1/TRBV3-2,TGTGCCAGCAGCTTCACAGATACGCAGTATTTT,CASSFTDTQYF
TRBD1,.,TRBJ1-1,TRBV10-3,TGTGCCATCAGTACGGGACAGCTCAACACTGAAGCTTTCTTT,CAISTGQLNTEAFF
TRBD2,.,TRBJ2-1,TRBV7-3,TGTGCCAGCAGCTTAATGGCTAGCGGAAACAACAATGAGCAGTTCTTC,CASSLMASGNNNEQFF
.,.,TRBJ2-2,TRBV5-1,TGCGCCAGCAGCTTGGGGTCGAGGGGCGGGGAGCTGTTTTTT,CASSLGSRGGELFF
.,.,TRBJ2-3,TRBV10-3,TGTGCCATCAGTGAGCTGGGCACAGATACGCAGTATTTT,CAISELGTDTQYF
.,.,TRBJ1-1,TRBV6-2/TRBV6-3,TGTGCCAGCAGTTATGGGGGAAGTATCACTGAAGCTTTCTTT,CASSYGGSITEAFF
.,.,TRBJ2-6,TRBV5-1,TGCGCCAGCAGCTTCTCTGGGGCCAACGTCCTGACTTTC,CASSFSGANVLTF
.,.,TRBJ1-1,TRBV16,TGTGCCAGCAGCCAATTCACGGGGACTGAAGCTTTCTTT,CASSQFTGTEAFF
.,.,TRBJ2-7,TRBV5-4,TGTGCCAGCAGCTTGGTTGGCCAGGGCTACGAGCAGTACTTC,CASSLVGQGYEQYF
.,.,TRBJ1-2,TRBV4-2,TGTGCCAGCAGCCAAGGGACCTTCGACTATGGCTACACCTTC,CASSQGTFDYGYTF
.,.,TRBJ2-3,TRBV7-9,TGTGCCAGCAGCCCTCCAGGGGACACTACGCAGTATTTT,CASSPPGDTTQYF
.,once,TRBJ2-6,TRBV5-6,TGTGCCAGCAGCTTGGCCGTGGGGACTGGGGCCAACGTCCTGACTTTC,CASSLAVGTGANVLTF
.,few,TRBJ2-7,TRBV25-1,TGTGCCAGCAGTTTGAGTACCTACGAGCAGTACTTC,CASSLSTYEQYF
TRBD2,once,TRBJ2-2,TRBV7-7,TGTGCTAGCATGTCGACTAGCTCGGGCACCGGGGAGCTGTTTTTT,CASMSTSSGTGELFF
TRBD1,.,TRBJ2-5,TRBV28,TGTGCCAGCAGTCTTGCCACAGGGGCCCAGTACTTC,CASSLATGAQYF
.,.,TRBJ1-5,TRBV12-3/TRBV12-4,TGTGCCAGCAGTTTAGACCGGATCGGCCCCCAGCATTTT,CASSLDRIGPQHF
.,.,TRBJ1-2,TRBV5-5,TGTGCCAGCAGCTTGGCTGTGGCAGACGATGGCTACACCTTC,CASSLAVADDGYTF
TRBD1,.,TRBJ2-7,TRBV7-2,TGTGCCAGCAGCTCGACAGGGGTAACGTCCTACGAGCAGTACTTC,CASSSTGVTSYEQYF
.,once,TRBJ1-2,TRBV19,TGTGCCAGTAGGGATCAGGGTAGGGGAAGCTATGGCTACACCTTC,CASRDQGRGSYGYTF
TRBD2,few,TRBJ2-1,TRBV27,TGTGCCAGCACCGCCAGACTAGCGGGGAAATACAATGAGCAGTTCTTC,CASTARLAGKYNEQFF
TRBD2,.,TRBJ2-3,TRBV5-8,TGTGCCAGCAGCTTGGGTAGCGGGGGCGCAGATACGCAGTATTTT,CASSLGSGGADTQYF
.,.,TRBJ1-1,TRBV13,TGTGCCAGCAGCCCTGGCGGGCGCGGGGTTGAAGCTTTCTTT,CASSPGGRGVEAFF
.,.,TRBJ2-6,TRBV7-3,TGTGCCAGCAGCGGACAGAACTCTGGGGCCAACGTCCTGACTTTC,CASSGQNSGANVLTF
TRBD2,.,TRBJ2-3,TRBV9,TGTGCCAGCAGCGTAGGACTAGCGGGGGGGCGAGGTACAGATACGCAGTATTTT,CASSVGLAGGRGTDTQYF
.,.,TRBJ2-7,TRBV7-8,TGTGCCAGCAGCATCCGGGGGGGGACAGGGACCTACGAGCAGTACTTC,CASSIRGGTGTYEQYF